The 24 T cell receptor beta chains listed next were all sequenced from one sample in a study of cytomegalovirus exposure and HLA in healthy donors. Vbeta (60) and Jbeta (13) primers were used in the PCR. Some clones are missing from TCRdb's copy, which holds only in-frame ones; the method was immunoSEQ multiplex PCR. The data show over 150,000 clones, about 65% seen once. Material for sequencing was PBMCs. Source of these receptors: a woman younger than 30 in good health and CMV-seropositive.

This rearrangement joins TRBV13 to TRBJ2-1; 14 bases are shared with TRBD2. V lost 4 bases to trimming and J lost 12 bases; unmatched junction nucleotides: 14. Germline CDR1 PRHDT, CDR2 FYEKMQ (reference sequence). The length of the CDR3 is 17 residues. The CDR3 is CASSSTRTSGGPWGQFF. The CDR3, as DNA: TGTGCCAGCAGCTCGACCCGGACTAGCGGGGGGCCGTGGGGGCAGTTCTTC.

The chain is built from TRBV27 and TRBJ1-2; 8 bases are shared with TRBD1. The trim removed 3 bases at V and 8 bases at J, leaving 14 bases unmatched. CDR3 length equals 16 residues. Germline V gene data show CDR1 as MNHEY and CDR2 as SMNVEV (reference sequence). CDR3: CASSLWARQGSLGYTF. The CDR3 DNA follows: TGTGCCAGCAGTTTGTGGGCGAGACAGGGGAGTCTGGGCTACACCTTC.

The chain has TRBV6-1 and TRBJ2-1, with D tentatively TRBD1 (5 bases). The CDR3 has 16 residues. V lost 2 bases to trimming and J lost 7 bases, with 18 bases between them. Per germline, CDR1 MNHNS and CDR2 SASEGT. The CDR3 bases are TGTGCCAGCAGTGAATTCGGCAGGGTCGTATTAAATGAGCAGTTCTTC. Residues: CASSEFGRVVLNEQFF.

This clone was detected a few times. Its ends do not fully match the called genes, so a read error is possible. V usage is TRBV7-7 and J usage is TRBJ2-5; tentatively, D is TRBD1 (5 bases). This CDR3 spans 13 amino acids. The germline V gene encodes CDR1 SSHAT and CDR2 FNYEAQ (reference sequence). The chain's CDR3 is CASSFGREETQYF. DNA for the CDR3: TGTGCTAGCAGCTTTGGCAGGGAAGAGACCCAGTACTTC.

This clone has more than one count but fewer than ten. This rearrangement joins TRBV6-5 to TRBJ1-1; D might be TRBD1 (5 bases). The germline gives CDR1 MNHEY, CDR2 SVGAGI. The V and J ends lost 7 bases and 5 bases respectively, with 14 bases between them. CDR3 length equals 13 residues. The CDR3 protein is CASIGQGGTEAFF. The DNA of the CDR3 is TGTGCCAGCATCGGGCAGGGTGGGACTGAAGCTTTCTTT.

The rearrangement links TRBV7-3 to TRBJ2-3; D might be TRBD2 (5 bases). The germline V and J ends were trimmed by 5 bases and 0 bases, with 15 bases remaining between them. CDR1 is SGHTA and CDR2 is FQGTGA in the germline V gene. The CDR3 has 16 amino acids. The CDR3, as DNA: TGTGCCAGCAGCCCTGGGGAGCTACCTAGCACAGATACGCAGTATTTT. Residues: CASSPGELPSTDTQYF.

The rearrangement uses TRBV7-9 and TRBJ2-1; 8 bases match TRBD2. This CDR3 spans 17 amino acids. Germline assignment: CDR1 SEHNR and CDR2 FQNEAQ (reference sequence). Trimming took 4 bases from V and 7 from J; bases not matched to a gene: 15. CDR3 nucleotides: TGTGCCAGCAGCTCGCGACGGACTAGCACCCGGGGGAATGAGCAGTTCTTC. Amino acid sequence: CASSSRRTSTRGNEQFF.

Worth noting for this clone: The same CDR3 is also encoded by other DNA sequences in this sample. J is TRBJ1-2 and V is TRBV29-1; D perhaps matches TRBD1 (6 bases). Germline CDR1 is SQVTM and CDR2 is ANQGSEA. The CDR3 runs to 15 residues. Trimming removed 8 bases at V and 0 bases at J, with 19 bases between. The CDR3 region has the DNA TGCAGCACCCGGCAGGGGCGTCTCCCTAACTATGGCTACACCTTC. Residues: CSTRQGRLPNYGYTF. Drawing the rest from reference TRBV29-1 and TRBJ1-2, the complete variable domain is SAVISQKPSRDICQRGTSLTIQCQVDSQVTMMFWYRQQPGQSLTLIATANQGSEATYESGFVIDKFPISRPNLTFSTLTVSNMSPEDSSIYLCSTRQGRLPNYGYTFGSGTRLTVV.

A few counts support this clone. The CDR3 is CASSQDSQYGYTF. The DNA of the CDR3 is TGTGCCAGCAGCCAAGATAGCCAGTATGGCTACACCTTC. The V gene is TRBV14, the J gene TRBJ1-2; D ambiguous. The CDR3 loop spans 13 amino acids. Germline V gene data show CDR1 as SGHDN and CDR2 as FVKESK. V gave up 0 bases and J gave up 5 bases, with 7 bases separating them.

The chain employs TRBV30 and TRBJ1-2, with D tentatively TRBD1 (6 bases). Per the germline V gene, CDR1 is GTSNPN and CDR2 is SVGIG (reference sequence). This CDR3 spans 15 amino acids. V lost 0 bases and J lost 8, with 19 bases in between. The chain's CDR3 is CAWSVDRPSLWGYTF. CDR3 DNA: TGTGCCTGGAGTGTAGACAGGCCCTCCCTGTGGGGCTACACCTTC.

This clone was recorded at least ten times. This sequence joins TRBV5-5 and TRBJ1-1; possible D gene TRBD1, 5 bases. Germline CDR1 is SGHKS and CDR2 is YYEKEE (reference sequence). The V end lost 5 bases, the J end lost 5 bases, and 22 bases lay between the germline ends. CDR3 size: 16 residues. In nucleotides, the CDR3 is TGTGCCAGCAGAATCTCAGGGCATACTGGAAGAACTGAAGCTTTCTTT. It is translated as CASRISGHTGRTEAFF.

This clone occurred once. The CDR3 DNA is TGTGCCAGCAGGCGACAGGGTGGCTACACCTTC. It specifies CASRRQGGYTF. The chain couples TRBV6-5 to TRBJ1-2; 7 bases are a match to TRBD1. The CDR3 spans 11 residues. V gave up 6 bases and J gave up 7 bases; unmatched junction bases: 2. From germline, CDR1 is MNHEY and CDR2 SVGAGI.

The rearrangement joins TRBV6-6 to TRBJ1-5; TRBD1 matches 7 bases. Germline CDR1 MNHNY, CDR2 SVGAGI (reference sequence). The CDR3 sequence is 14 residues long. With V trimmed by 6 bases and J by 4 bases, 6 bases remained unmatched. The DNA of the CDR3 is TGTGCCAGCAGACTACAGACAGGGAATCAGCCCCAGCATTTT. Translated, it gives CASRLQTGNQPQHF.

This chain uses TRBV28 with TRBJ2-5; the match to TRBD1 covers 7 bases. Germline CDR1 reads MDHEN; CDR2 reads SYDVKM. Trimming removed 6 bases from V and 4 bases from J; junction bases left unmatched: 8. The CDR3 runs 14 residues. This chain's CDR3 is CASSYGQAGETQYF. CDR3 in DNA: TGTGCCAGCAGCTATGGACAGGCGGGAGAGACCCAGTACTTC.

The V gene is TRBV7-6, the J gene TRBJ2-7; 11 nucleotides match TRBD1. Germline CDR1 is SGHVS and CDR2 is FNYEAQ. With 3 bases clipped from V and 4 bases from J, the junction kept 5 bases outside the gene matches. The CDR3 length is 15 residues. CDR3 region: CASSFVGTGGYEQYF. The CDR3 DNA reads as TGTGCCAGCAGCTTTGTGGGGACAGGGGGATACGAGCAGTACTTC.

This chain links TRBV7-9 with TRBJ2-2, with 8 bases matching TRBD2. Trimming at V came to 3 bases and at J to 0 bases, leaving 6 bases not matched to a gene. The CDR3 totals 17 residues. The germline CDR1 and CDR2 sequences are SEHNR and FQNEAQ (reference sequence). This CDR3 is CASSFPSGYANTGELFF. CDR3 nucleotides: TGTGCCAGCAGCTTCCCTAGCGGGTATGCGAACACCGGGGAGCTGTTTTTT. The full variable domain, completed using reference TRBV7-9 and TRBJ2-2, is DTGVSQNPRHKITKRGQNVTFRCDPISEHNRLYWYRQTLGQGPEFLTYFQNEAQLEKSRLLSDRFSAERPKGSFSTLEIQRTEQGDSAMYLCASSFPSGYANTGELFFGEGSRLTVL.

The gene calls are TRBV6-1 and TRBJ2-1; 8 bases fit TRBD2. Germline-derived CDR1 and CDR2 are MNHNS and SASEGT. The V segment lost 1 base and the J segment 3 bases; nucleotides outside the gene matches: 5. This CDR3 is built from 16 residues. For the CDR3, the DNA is TGTGCCAGCAGTGAAGGGGCGGGAGGCTTCTACAATGAGCAGTTCTTC. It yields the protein CASSEGAGGFYNEQFF.

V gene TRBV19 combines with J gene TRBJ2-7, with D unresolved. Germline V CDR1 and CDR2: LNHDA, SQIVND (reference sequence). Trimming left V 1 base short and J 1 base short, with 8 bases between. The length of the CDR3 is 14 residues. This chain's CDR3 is CASSIGPESYEQYF. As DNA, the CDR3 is TGTGCCAGTAGTATAGGGCCAGAATCCTACGAGCAGTACTTC.

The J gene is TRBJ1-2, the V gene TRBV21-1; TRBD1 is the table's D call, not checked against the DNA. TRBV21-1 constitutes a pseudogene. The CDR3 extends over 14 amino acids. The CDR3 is CASSRGTEHYGYTF. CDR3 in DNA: TGTGCCAGCAGCCGAGGGACAGAACACTATGGCTACACCTTC.

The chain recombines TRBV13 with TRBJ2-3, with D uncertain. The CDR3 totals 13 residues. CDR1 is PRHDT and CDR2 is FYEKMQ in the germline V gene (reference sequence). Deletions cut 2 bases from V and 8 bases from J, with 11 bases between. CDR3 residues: CASSLPPSFTQYF. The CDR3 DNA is TGTGCCAGCAGCTTACCCCCTAGTTTTACGCAGTATTTT.

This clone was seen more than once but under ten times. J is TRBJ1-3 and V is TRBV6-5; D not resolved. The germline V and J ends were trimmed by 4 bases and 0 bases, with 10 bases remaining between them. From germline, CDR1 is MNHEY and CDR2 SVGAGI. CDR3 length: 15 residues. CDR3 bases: TGTGCCAGCAGTTCCCCACTTATCTCTGGAAACACCATATATTTT. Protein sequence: CASSSPLISGNTIYF.

DNA for the CDR3: TGTGCCATCACCCCAGGACTAGACAATGAGCAGTTCTTC. It encodes CAITPGLDNEQFF. The chain couples TRBV10-3 to TRBJ2-1, with 7 bases matching TRBD2. The length of the CDR3 is 13 residues. V lost 7 bases, J lost 5 bases, and 5 bases stayed unmatched. CDR1 ENHRY and CDR2 SYGVKD come from the germline V gene.

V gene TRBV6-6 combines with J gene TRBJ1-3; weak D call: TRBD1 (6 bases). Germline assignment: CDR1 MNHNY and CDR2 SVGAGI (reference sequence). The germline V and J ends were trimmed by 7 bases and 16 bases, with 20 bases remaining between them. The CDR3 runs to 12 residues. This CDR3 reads CASKATGYAVYF. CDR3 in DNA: TGTGCCAGCAAAGCAACAGGGTACGCGGTCTATTTT.

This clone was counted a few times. The CDR3: CASSSFTGRAFF. Written as DNA, the CDR3 is TGCGCCAGCAGCTCTTTTACCGGGAGGGCTTTCTTT. V and J are TRBV5-1 and TRBJ1-1, with D uncertain. CDR3 size: 12 residues. V was pared by 3 bases and J by 11 bases, with 14 bases between. The V gene's germline CDR1 is SGHRS and CDR2 YFSETQ.